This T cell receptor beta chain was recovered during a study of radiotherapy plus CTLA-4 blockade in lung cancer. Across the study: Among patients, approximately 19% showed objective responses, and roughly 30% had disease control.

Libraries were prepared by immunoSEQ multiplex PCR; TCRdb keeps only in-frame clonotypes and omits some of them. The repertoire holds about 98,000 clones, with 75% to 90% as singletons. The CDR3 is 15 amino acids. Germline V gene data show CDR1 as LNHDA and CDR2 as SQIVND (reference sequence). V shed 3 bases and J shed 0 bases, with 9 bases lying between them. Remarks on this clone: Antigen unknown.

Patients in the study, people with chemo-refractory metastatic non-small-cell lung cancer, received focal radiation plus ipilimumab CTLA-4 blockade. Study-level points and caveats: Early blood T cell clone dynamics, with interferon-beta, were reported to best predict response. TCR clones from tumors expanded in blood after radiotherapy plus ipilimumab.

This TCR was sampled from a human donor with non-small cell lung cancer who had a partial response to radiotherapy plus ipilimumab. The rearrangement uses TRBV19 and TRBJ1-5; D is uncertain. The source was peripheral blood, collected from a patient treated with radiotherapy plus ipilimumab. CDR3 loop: CASSIKLYSNQPQHF. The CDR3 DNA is TGTGCCAGTAGTATTAAACTTTATAGCAATCAGCCCCAGCATTTT.